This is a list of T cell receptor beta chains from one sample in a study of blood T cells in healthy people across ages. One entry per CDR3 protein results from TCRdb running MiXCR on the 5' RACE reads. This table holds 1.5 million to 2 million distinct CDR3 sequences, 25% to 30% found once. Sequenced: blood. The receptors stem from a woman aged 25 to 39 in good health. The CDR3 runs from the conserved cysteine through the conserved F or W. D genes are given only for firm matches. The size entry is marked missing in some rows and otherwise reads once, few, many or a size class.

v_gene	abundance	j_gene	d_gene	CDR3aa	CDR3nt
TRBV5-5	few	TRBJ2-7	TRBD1	CASSPYRGFYEQYF	TGTGCCAGCAGCCCATACAGGGGATTCTACGAGCAGTACTTC
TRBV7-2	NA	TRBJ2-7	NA	CASSEHSPEQYF	TGTGCCAGCAGCGAACATAGTCCCGAGCAGTACTTC
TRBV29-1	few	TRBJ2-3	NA	CSSPSVLFDTQYF	TGCAGCAGCCCGTCAGTCCTGTTTGATACGCAGTATTTT
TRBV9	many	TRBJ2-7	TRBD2	CASSPRTSGGYNEQYF	TGTGCCAGCAGCCCCCGGACTAGCGGGGGGTACAACGAGCAGTACTTC
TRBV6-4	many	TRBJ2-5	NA	CATVSAEETQYF	TGTGCCACCGTCTCAGCGGAAGAGACCCAGTACTTC
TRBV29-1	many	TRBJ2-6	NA	CSVPWGTASGANVLTF	TGCAGCGTCCCCTGGGGCACAGCTTCTGGGGCCAACGTCCTGACTTTC
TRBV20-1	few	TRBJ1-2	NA	CSAIGGQGGYTF	TGCAGTGCTATCGGGGGGCAGGGTGGCTACACCTTC
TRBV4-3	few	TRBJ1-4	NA	CASSQEMRTNEKLFF	TGCGCCAGCAGCCAAGAAATGAGGACTAATGAAAAACTGTTTTTT
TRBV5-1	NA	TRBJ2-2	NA	CASSLAAGTGELFF	TGCGCCAGCAGCTTGGCCGCAGGCACCGGGGAGCTGTTTTTT
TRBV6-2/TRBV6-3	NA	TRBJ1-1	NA	CASSYYIQGTEAFF	TGTGCCAGCAGTTACTACATACAGGGTACTGAAGCTTTCTTT
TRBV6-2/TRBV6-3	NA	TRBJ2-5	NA	CASTLDTFVEQYF	TGTGCCAGCACCCTCGATACGTTCGTTGAGCAGTACTTC
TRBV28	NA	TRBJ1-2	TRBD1	CASSLGQGENGYTF	TGTGCCAGCAGCCTGGGGCAGGGGGAAAATGGCTACACCTTC
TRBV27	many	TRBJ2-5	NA	CASGPAVQETQYF	TGTGCCAGCGGTCCCGCCGTCCAAGAGACCCAGTACTTC
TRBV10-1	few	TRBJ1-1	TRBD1	CASSEYRGSTEAFF	TGCGCCAGCAGTGAGTACAGGGGAAGCACTGAAGCTTTCTTT
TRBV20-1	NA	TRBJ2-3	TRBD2	CSAYPLIAGASTDTQYF	TGCAGTGCTTACCCCCTAATAGCGGGGGCTAGCACAGATACGCAGTATTTT
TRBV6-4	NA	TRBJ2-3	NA	CASSDSPSGTDTQYF	TGTGCCAGCAGTGACTCTCCCTCGGGGACAGATACGCAGTATTTT
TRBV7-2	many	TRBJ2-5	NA	CASSLSLAQETQYF	TGTGCCAGCAGCTTAAGCCTAGCCCAAGAGACCCAGTACTTC
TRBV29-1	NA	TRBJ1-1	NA	CSVRDANTEAFF	TGCAGCGTTCGGGACGCAAACACTGAAGCTTTCTTT
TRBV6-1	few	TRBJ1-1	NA	CASAQWAMDTEAFF	TGTGCCAGCGCGCAGTGGGCGATGGACACTGAAGCTTTCTTT
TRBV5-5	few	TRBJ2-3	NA	CASSSLGAEVGDTQYF	TGTGCCAGCAGCTCCCTCGGTGCGGAAGTGGGAGATACGCAGTATTTT
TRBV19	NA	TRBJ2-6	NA	CASRKSSGANVPTF	TGTGCCAGTCGGAAAAGCTCTGGGGCCAACGTCCCGACTTTC
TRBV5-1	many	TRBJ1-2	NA	CASSSDGRTYGYTF	TGCGCCAGCAGCTCGGACGGCCGAACTTATGGCTACACCTTC
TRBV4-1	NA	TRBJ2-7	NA	CASSPQMGNSYEQYF	TGCGCCAGCAGCCCACAGATGGGGAATTCCTACGAGCAGTACTTC
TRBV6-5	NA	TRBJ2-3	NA	CASSYKYTDTQYF	TGTGCCAGCAGTTACAAGTACACAGATACGCAGTATTTT
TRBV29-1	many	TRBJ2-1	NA	CSVTAYNEQFF	TGCAGCGTTACAGCCTACAATGAGCAGTTCTTC